This TCR beta chain was recorded in a study of T cells in Graves' hyperthyroidism and ophthalmopathy. Germline V gene sequence: CDR1 SEHNR, CDR2 FQNEAQ (reference sequence). The length of the CDR3 is 12 residues. Trimming left V 6 bases short and J 5 bases short, with 5 bases between. RNA transcripts yielded amplified TCR beta CDR3 regions. First-round RT-PCR targeting the TCR CDR3 was performed with the HTBI primer set. TCRdb called the multiplex PCR reads again in MiXCR, with one record for every CDR3 protein. This table holds roughly 250,000 distinct CDR3 sequences, around 17% found once. Study results and limitations: Before onset, ophthalmopathy was predicted by the model a median approximately 6.7 months earlier.

This clonotype was seen only a few times. Its specificity is not known. The study included ophthalmopathy patients with Clinical Activity Score at least 3, NOSPECS grade at least 4 and duration under 3 months. Thyroid ultrasound, orbital computed tomography, clinical symptoms, and serum thyroxine and TRAb underpinned diagnoses. Fresh peripheral blood, roughly 10 ml of it, supplied the PBMCs. The chain couples TRBV7-9 to TRBJ1-6; D gene unclear. The sample taken for sequencing was blood. This receptor was obtained from a young woman with Graves' ophthalmopathy. CDR3 amino acids: CASRVDNSPLHF. The CDR3 bases are TGTGCCAGCAGGGTCGATAATTCACCCCTCCACTTT.